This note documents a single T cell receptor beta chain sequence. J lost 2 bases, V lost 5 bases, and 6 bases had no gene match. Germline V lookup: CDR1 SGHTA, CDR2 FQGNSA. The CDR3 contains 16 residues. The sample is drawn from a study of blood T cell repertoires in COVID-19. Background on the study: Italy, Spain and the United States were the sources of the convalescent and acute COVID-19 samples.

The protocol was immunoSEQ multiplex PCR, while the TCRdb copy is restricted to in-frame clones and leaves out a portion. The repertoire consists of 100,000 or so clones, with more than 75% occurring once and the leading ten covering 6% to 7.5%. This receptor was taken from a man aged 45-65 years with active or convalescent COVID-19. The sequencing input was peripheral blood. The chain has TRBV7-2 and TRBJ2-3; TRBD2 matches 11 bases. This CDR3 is CASSDRLAGFTDTQYF. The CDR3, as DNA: TGTGCCAGCAGCGACCGACTAGCGGGGTTCACAGATACGCAGTATTTT.